This is a list of T cell receptor beta chains from one sample in a study of shared clonotypes between healthy human individuals. Using immunoSEQ multiplex PCR, the repertoire was profiled, and TCRdb retains in-frame clones only, with some absent. The repertoire has approximately 500,000 clones, approximately 82% of them found once; the top ten carry about 12%. Sequenced: PBMCs. The receptors originated from a woman aged 40 to 50 in good health. Some clones in this sample may be carry-over from other donors' samples. Both conserved end residues are part of each CDR3.

v_call,cdr3_aa
TRBV28,CASSWPLGTGSKFF
TRBV11-2,CASSLDGGSTDTQYF
TRBV7-3,CASSLGTSGAHNEQFF
TRBV4-1,CVSSNSGVSGANVLTF
TRBV30,CAWKVGNTDTQYF
TRBV12-1,CASSLTVAGGVLCSYNEQFF
TRBV11-2,CASSLDLRGGDSRTDTQYF
TRBV2,CASSSEGNTEAFF
TRBV7-9,CASSLRDSTDEQFF
TRBV5-1,CASSPTSGYNEQFF
TRBV5-1,CASSPSTSGYEQYF
TRBV7-3,CASSPRPGLLTGELFF